This T cell receptor beta chain was recorded in a study of blood T cell repertoires in COVID-19. About the study: COVID-19 samples from acute and convalescent phases originated in the United States, Italy and Spain. PBMCs, B-cell-depleted T cells, or T cells provided the cDNA or gDNA that made up the material.

The V gene's germline CDR1 is LGHDT and CDR2 YNNKEL (reference sequence). Trimming cost V 2 bases and J 4 bases, with 18 bases left between them. This CDR3 contains 17 residues. In the source study's methods: Amplification with reference gene primers provided the estimates of nucleated cell counts. Assay used: immunoSEQ multiplex PCR; TCRdb lists only in-frame clones, some missing. V and J calls and clone size are copied from that table; D and trimming were computed from the DNA. The table includes about 95,000 clones, about 85% detected once. This clonotype was sampled from an elderly man with active or convalescent COVID-19. The chain recombines TRBV3-1 (or the pseudogene TRBV3-2) with TRBJ1-5; D is possibly TRBD1 (5 bases). Sequenced: peripheral blood. CDR3 sequence: CASSQRSPGSLNQPQHF. The CDR3 nucleotides are TGTGCCAGCAGCCAAAGGTCGCCAGGGTCACTGAATCAGCCCCAGCATTTT.